This T cell receptor beta chain was profiled in a study of blood T cell repertoires in COVID-19. Germline V gene lookup returns CDR1 MDHEN and CDR2 SYDVKM. Trimming removed 2 bases at V and 2 bases at J, with 6 bases between. The CDR3 spans 13 residues. Seattle cases were enrolled at active infection and followed longitudinally. Methods used by the authors: How many nucleated cells were present was estimated from reference gene primer amplification. This table comes from immunoSEQ multiplex PCR, and its TCRdb copy is limited to in-frame clones, with some not included. From that table come the V and J calls and clone size; the DNA was used to work out D and trimming. The sample records around 270,000 clones, roughly 80% being singletons.

This rearrangement joins TRBV28 to TRBJ1-2; D may be TRBD1 (6 bases). Sequenced: peripheral blood. This clonotype was sampled from an older person with COVID-19, enrolled during active disease. The CDR3 bases are TGTGCCAGCAGTTTACAGGGGAACTATGGCTACACCTTC. Amino acids: CASSLQGNYGYTF.